These 2 T cell receptor beta chains were sequenced from one sample in a study of metastatic and nonmetastatic thyroid tumors. With MiXCR, TCRdb reprocessed the PCR reads. The sample shows about 89,000 clones, about an eighth of them seen only once. Patients had received no treatment of any kind before thyroid surgery. The specimen was tumor tissue. The receptor source for this set is a female donor with papillary thyroid cancer or a benign thyroid nodule (not recorded which). Some clones in this sample may be carry-over from other donors' samples.

The genes are TRBV5-4 and TRBJ2-7; the D gene is possibly TRBD1 (6 bases). The CDR3 runs 15 residues. From germline, CDR1 is SGHNT and CDR2 YYREEE (reference sequence). Trimming removed 3 bases at V and 2 bases at J, with 15 bases between. This CDR3 reads CASSSGTRAPYEQYF. The CDR3 DNA reads TGTGCCAGCAGCTCCGGGACACGAGCCCCCTACGAGCAGTACTTC. Filled out from reference TRBV5-4 and TRBJ2-7, the complete variable domain reads ETGVTQSPTHLIKTRGQQVTLRCSSQSGHNTVSWYQQALGQGPQFIFQYYREEENGRGNFPPRFSGLQFPNYSSELNVNALELDDSALYLCASSSGTRAPYEQYFGPGTRLTVT.

This clone has a count of ten or more. This chain connects TRBV6-1 to TRBJ1-5; tentative D call: TRBD1 (5 bases). The V gene's germline CDR1 is MNHNS and CDR2 SASEGT. The CDR3 contains 16 residues. The V end lost 8 bases, the J end lost 6 bases, and 23 bases lay between the germline ends. In nucleotides, the CDR3 is TGTGCCAGCTCGGGGGAAGCTGGGCTGGGTGCTCAGCCCCAGCATTTT. It is translated as CASSGEAGLGAQPQHF.